This TCR beta chain was recorded in a study of sequential checkpoint blockade in melanoma. Study in general: Arm A got nivolumab then ipilimumab; arm B the reverse, 1:1.

This CDR3 has 15 residues. The V segment lost 3 bases and the J segment 2 bases; nucleotides outside the gene matches: 4. Germline V lookup: CDR1 WSHSY, CDR2 SAAADI. TCRdb's table, derived via immunoSEQ multiplex PCR, lists solely in-frame clones and lacks some. Here the sample spans around 13,000 clones, roughly 79% being singletons. This clone was seen only once. Treatment meaning: randomized to nivolumab then ipilimumab (arm A) or the reverse (arm B). No patient had prior DNA-damaging chemotherapy. Sorted cells were live CD3+CD8+, lacking CD19 and CD56, from PBMCs. This TCR was recovered from a human donor with melanoma. V is TRBV10-2 and J is TRBJ2-7; TRBD1 agrees at 10 bases. The material sequenced was CD8+ T cells sorted from blood (inferred from file names), taken from a patient given nivolumab and ipilimumab in sequence. The CDR3 loop reads CASSEGTGETYEQYF. The CDR3 nucleotides are TGCGCCAGCAGTGAAGGGACAGGGGAGACCTACGAGCAGTACTTC.